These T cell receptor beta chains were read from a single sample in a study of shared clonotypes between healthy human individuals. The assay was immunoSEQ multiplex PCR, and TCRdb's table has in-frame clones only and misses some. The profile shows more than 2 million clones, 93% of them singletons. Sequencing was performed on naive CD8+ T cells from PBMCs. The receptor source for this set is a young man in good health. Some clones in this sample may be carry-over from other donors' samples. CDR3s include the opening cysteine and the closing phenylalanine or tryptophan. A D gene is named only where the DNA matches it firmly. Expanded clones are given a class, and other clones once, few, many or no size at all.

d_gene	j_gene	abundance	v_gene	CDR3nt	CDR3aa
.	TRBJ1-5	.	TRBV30	TGTGCCTGGAGTGTGACGGCGCTTAGCCCCCAGCATTTT	CAWSVTALSPQHF
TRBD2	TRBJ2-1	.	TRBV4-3	TGCGCCAGCAGCCAAGATTGGGGACTAGCGGGAGGTGAGCAGTTCTTC	CASSQDWGLAGGEQFF
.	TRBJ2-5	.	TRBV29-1	TGCAGCGTTCTCGGGGACCTGGAGACCCAGTACTTC	CSVLGDLETQYF
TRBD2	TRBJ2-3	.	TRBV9	TGTGCCAGCAGCGCCGTCGGAGGCCGCGGGAGAATGGATACGCAGTATTTT	CASSAVGGRGRMDTQYF
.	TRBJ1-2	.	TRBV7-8	TGTGCCAGCAGCCCGCGGGGGGGGAAAGACTATGGCTACACCTTC	CASSPRGGKDYGYTF
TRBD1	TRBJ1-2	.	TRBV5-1	TGCGCCAGCAGCGACCGACAGGGGGCGCCTGGCTACACCTTC	CASSDRQGAPGYTF
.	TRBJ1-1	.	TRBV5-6	TGTGCCAGCAGGGGGGGAAACACTGAAGCTTTCTTT	CASRGGNTEAFF
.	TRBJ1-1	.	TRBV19	TGTGCCAGTAGTATAGATCGACAGGCACACACTGAAGCTTTCTTT	CASSIDRQAHTEAFF
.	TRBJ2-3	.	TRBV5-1	TGCGCCAGCAGCTTGGGGGGACGGGGCCTTACTAGCACAGATACGCAGTATTTT	CASSLGGRGLTSTDTQYF
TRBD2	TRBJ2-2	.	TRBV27	TGTGCCAGCAGTTCTGGTCTAGCGGGGGCGGGCACCGGGGAGCTGTTTTTT	CASSSGLAGAGTGELFF
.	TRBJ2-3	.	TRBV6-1	TGTGCCAGCAGTGAAAAGGTCTTCTCTGGCACAGATACGCAGTATTTT	CASSEKVFSGTDTQYF
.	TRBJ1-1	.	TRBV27	TGTGCCAGCAGTTTATCGAGGGCGTCAAACACTGAAGCTTTCTTT	CASSLSRASNTEAFF
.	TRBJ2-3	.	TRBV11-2	TGTGCCAGCACCAGATTGGCCACAGATACGCAGTATTTT	CASTRLATDTQYF
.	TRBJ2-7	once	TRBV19	TGTGCCAGTAGCTCCTGGCGCGAGGGGCTGAACTCCTACGAGCAGTACTTC	CASSSWREGLNSYEQYF
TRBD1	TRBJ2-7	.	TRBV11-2	TGTGCCAGCAGCTCCCGGACAGGGTCTCGCTTCTACGAGCAGTACTTC	CASSSRTGSRFYEQYF
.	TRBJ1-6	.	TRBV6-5	TGTGCCAGCAGTCACCGGGGGGCGTTTGGATCACCCCTCCACTTT	CASSHRGAFGSPLHF
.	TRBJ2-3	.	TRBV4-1	TGCGCCAGCAGCCAAGTCCCCGCAGATACGCAGTATTTT	CASSQVPADTQYF
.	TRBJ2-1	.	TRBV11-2	TGTGCCAGCAGCCTGAGGGACGGTTGGCGGGCGTCCTACAATGAGCAGTTCTTC	CASSLRDGWRASYNEQFF
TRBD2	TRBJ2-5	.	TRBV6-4	TGTGCCAGCAGGCCGGGACTAGAGTACCAAGAGACCCAGTACTTC	CASRPGLEYQETQYF
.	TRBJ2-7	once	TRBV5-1	TGCGCCAGCAGCCCAGGGGAAAGATGGTACGAGCAGTACTTC	CASSPGERWYEQYF
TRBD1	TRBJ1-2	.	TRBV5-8	TGTGCCAGCAGCAACTCCGGGACAGGGGCGGCCGGCTATGGCTACACCTTC	CASSNSGTGAAGYGYTF
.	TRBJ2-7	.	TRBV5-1	TGCGCCAGCAGCTTGGCGCCAGGTAAGGGCTACGAGCAGTACTTC	CASSLAPGKGYEQYF
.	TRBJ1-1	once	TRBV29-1	TGCAGCGTTGACGATACAAGGGAGGGCACTGAAGCTTTCTTT	CSVDDTREGTEAFF
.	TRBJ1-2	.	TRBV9	TGTGCCAGCAGCGACGACGTCTATGGCTACACCTTC	CASSDDVYGYTF
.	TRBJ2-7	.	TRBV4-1	TGCGCCAGCAGCCAGAGTCAGGCCCCGGCCTACGAGCAGTACTTC	CASSQSQAPAYEQYF
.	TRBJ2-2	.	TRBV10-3	TGTGCCATCAGTGTGAAGCGGGCCGGGGAGCTGTTTTTT	CAISVKRAGELFF
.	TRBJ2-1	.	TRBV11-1	TGTGCCAGCAGCTTAACCGGGGACATATACAATGAGCAGTTCTTC	CASSLTGDIYNEQFF
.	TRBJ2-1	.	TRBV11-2	TGTGCCAGCAGCCCCGTGGCCAGGGACTACAATGAGCAGTTCTTC	CASSPVARDYNEQFF
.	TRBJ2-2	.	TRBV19	TGTGCCAGTAACGTAGGACGGCTTGGCGGGGAGCTGTTTTTT	CASNVGRLGGELFF
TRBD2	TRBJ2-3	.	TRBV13	TGTGCCAGCAGCTTAGGTGGAACTAGCGGGCCTTTT	CASSLGGTSGPF
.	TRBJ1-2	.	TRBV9	TGTGCCAGCAGCGTAGGCCAGGGCGATTTATCTGGCTACACCTTC	CASSVGQGDLSGYTF
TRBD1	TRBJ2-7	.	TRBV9	TGTGCCAGCAGCGTCTCCAGGGGGCCCTCCTACGAGCAGTACTTC	CASSVSRGPSYEQYF
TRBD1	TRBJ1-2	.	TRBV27	TGTGCCAGCAGTCCTAGGGGGCTTGTAGAGGGCTACACCTTC	CASSPRGLVEGYTF
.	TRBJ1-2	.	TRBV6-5	TGTGCCAGCAGTTACACCGTTGGGGTAAACTATGGCTACACCTTC	CASSYTVGVNYGYTF
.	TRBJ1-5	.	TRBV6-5	TGTGCCAGCAGACCTACAGGGCCTCGTCTGCCCCAGCATTTT	CASRPTGPRLPQHF
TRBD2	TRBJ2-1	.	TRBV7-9	TGTGCCAGCAGCTTAGCGAGCGGGAGTGTCTATGAGCAGTTCTTC	CASSLASGSVYEQFF
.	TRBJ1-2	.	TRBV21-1	TGTGCCAGCGGGACAGGGGGCAGCAACTATGGCTACACCTTC	CASGTGGSNYGYTF
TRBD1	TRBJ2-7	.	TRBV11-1	TGTGCCAGCAGGACCGGGACAGGGGCGCCCGAGCAGTACTTC	CASRTGTGAPEQYF
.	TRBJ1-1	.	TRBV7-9	TGTGCCAGCAGCGGGGGGAACACTGAAGCTTTCTTT	CASSGGNTEAFF
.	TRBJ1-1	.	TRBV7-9	TGTGCCAGCAGCCCCACGGGGGGGTTGAACACTGAAGCTTTCTTT	CASSPTGGLNTEAFF
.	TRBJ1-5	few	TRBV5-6	TGTGCCAGCAGCTTGTACGGGCTTAGCAATCAGCCCCAGCATTTT	CASSLYGLSNQPQHF
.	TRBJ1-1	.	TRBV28	TGTGCCAGCAGTCTTCGAGGAAGCACTGAAGCTTTCTTT	CASSLRGSTEAFF
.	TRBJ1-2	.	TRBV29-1	TGCAGCGTCGAAGAGTATGGCTACACCTTC	CSVEEYGYTF
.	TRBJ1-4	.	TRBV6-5	TGTGCCAGCGGAATAGTGGGAGGGAATGAAAAACTGTTTTTT	CASGIVGGNEKLFF
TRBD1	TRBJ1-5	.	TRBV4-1	TGCGCCAGCAGCCTGAGGGACAGACTCAATCAGCCCCAGCATTTT	CASSLRDRLNQPQHF
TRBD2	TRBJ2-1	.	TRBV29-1	TGCAGCGTTGAAGGGGGGACTAGCGGGAGCTACCACGCCTACAATGAGCAGTTCTTC	CSVEGGTSGSYHAYNEQFF
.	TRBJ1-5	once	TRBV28	TGTGCCAGCAGCTACAGGGAGGGGTTGGGCCGTCAGCCCCAGCATTTT	CASSYREGLGRQPQHF
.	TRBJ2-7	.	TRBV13	TGTGCCAGCAGCTACGCTGGGGGGGGCCGAGACGAGCAGTACTTC	CASSYAGGGRDEQYF
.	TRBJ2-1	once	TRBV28	TGTGCCAGCAGTTTTGAGAGCTCCTACAATGAGCAGTTCTTC	CASSFESSYNEQFF
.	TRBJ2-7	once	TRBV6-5	TGTGCCAGCAGTTACTCCGTCTCGGGCGCCTCCTACGAGCAGTACTTC	CASSYSVSGASYEQYF
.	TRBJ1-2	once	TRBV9	TGTGCCAGCAGCCGCGACCGGGGAAGCAACTATGGCTACACCTTC	CASSRDRGSNYGYTF
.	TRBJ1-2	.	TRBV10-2	TGCGCCAGCAGTGAGGGCCCCGGGGGTTCTCTGCTCTATGGCTACACCTTC	CASSEGPGGSLLYGYTF
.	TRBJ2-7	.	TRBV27	TGTGCCAGCAGTCCGGCCTACGGACCGAACTACGAGCAGTACTTC	CASSPAYGPNYEQYF
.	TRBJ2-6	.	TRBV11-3	TGTGCCAGCAGCGGAACCGACGGCGTCCGGGAGGGGGCCAACGTCCTGACTTTC	CASSGTDGVREGANVLTF
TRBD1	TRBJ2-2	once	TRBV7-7	TGTGCCAGCAGCCTGGGACAGGGGGAGGCCGGGGAGCTGTTTTTT	CASSLGQGEAGELFF